This T cell receptor beta chain is drawn from a study of T-cell memory formation after mild COVID-19. One entry per CDR3 protein, called by TCRdb with MiXCR from the 5' RACE reads. The sample comprises approximately 250,000 distinct CDR3 sequences, over 15% of which are singletons, and roughly a fifth rests with the top ten. The CDR3 extends over 16 amino acids. With 3 bases removed from V and 3 bases from J, the gap between germline ends came to 18 bases. This clonotype was counted between two and nine times. The sample comprised PBMCs or a T cell subset sorted from them (not recorded which). The rearrangement uses TRBV23-1 and TRBJ2-7; D call uncertain. TRBV23-1 is an open reading frame whose function is uncertain. This TCR came from a man between 18 and 29 years old who had mild COVID-19 (a few samples of this study predate the infection). Cell type and time point are not known. CDR3 in amino acids: CASSHPRGKGYYEQYF. In DNA, the CDR3 is TGCGCCAGCAGTCACCCTCGTGGGAAGGGTTACTACGAGCAGTACTTC.